Below are 27 T cell receptor beta chains sequenced from a single sample in a study of T cells in localized non-small cell lung cancer. Generated by immunoSEQ multiplex PCR, the TCRdb table keeps only in-frame clones and is missing some. Counted here are some 1,700 clones, approximately 23% occurring once; the ten biggest clones make up approximately 19%. This specimen was lung tumor tissue, taken before any cancer treatment. The receptors were sampled from a male donor aged 60 or over with stage II squamous cell lung carcinoma.

The chain has TRBV19 and TRBJ1-5, with D unclear. The CDR3 has 13 residues. CDR1 LNHDA and CDR2 SQIVND come from the germline V gene (reference sequence). With 6 bases removed from V and 6 bases from J, the gap between germline ends came to 12 bases. DNA of the CDR3: TGTGCCAGTAGCCTAATTAGTGGTCAGCCCCAGCATTTT. It translates to CASSLISGQPQHF.

V gene TRBV6-8 combines with J gene TRBJ1-1, with D possibly matching TRBD1 (6 bases). The V gene lost 2 bases and the J gene lost 1 base, with 8 bases spanning the gap. Germline values: CDR1 MNHGY, CDR2 SAAAGT. The CDR3 spans 14 residues. CDR3 coding DNA: TGTGCCAGCAGTTACCGACAGGAGAACACTGAAGCTTTCTTT. Residues: CASSYRQENTEAFF.

By sample share, this clone is medium-sized (0.01 to 0.1%). The chain couples TRBV9 to TRBJ2-7; 9 bases fit TRBD1. CDR3 length: 15 residues. After removal of 9 bases from V and 2 bases from J, the junction contained 12 bases not matched to a gene. Germline lookup yields CDR1 SGDLS and CDR2 YYNGEE. CDR3 amino acids: CATASPGQGTYEQYF. Here the CDR3 DNA reads TGTGCCACGGCCTCACCGGGACAGGGCACCTACGAGCAGTACTTC.

This clone was found a few times. The rearrangement joins TRBV19 to TRBJ2-5; D call uncertain. CDR1 is LNHDA, CDR2 SQIVND, per germline (reference sequence). With 1 base removed from V and 4 bases from J, the gap between germline ends came to 10 bases. The CDR3 runs 14 residues. The CDR3 DNA reads TGTGCCAGTAGTATAGGGGCAGTCTCAGAGACCCAGTACTTC. Translation: CASSIGAVSETQYF.

This clone was seen only a few times. The V call is TRBV28, the J call TRBJ1-1, with D possibly matching TRBD1 (6 bases). There are 14 residues in the CDR3. Trimming took 3 bases from V and 4 from J, leaving 12 bases between them. CDR1 and CDR2 from the germline V gene are MDHEN and SYDVKM. CDR3 residues: CASSFSGVFTEAFF. The CDR3 nucleotides read TGTGCCAGCAGTTTCTCAGGGGTGTTCACTGAAGCTTTCTTT.

This clone has more than one count but fewer than ten. The DNA of the CDR3 is TGTGCCAGCCGCCGGGACAGGGATTCACCCCTCCACTTT. Its protein product is CASRRDRDSPLHF. The rearrangement uses TRBV7-2 and TRBJ1-6, with 9 nucleotides matching TRBD1. This CDR3 is built from 13 residues. The germline gives CDR1 SGHTA, CDR2 FQGNSA. V shed 8 bases, J shed 8 bases, and the junction held 4 bases outside the gene matches.

By sample share, this clone is medium-sized. The chain employs TRBV28 and TRBJ1-2; TRBD1 agrees at 8 bases. This CDR3 is built from 12 residues. The ends lost 8 bases at V and 4 bases at J; junction bases unmatched: 3. Per germline, CDR1 MDHEN and CDR2 SYDVKM. The DNA of the CDR3 is TGTGCCAGCGAAGGACAGGGCTATGGCTACACCTTC. Its protein product is CASEGQGYGYTF.

The chain combines TRBV29-1 with TRBJ2-3; no definite D call. The CDR3 spans 16 residues. The V end lost 3 bases, the J end lost 1 base, and 17 bases lay between the germline ends. CDR1 SQVTM and CDR2 ANQGSEA come from the germline V gene. The CDR3 DNA reads as TGCAGCGTTGACGAGAGGACGCGGCTAGGCACAGATACGCAGTATTTT. Amino acid sequence: CSVDERTRLGTDTQYF.

The chain uses TRBV6-8 and TRBJ1-6, with D perhaps matching TRBD1 (6 bases). Germline assignment: CDR1 MNHGY and CDR2 SAAAGT. Trimming stripped 8 bases from V and 4 bases from J, with 12 bases between. CDR3 length equals 14 residues. The CDR3 coding sequence is TGTGCCAGCCAGATGGACAGTTATAATTCACCCCTCCACTTT. This translates into CASQMDSYNSPLHF.

This chain links TRBV2 with TRBJ2-7, with D perhaps being TRBD1 or TRBD2 (6 bases each). The CDR3 length is 14 residues. Germline assignment: CDR1 SNHLY and CDR2 FYNNEI. The V and J ends lost 3 bases and 6 bases respectively, with 15 bases between them. The CDR3 spells CASSDPAGTPEQYF. CDR3 in DNA: TGTGCCAGCAGTGACCCGGCGGGGACACCCGAGCAGTACTTC.

This clone is termed medium-sized. This chain links TRBV9 with TRBJ1-6, with 7 bases matching TRBD1. The germline V gene encodes CDR1 SGDLS and CDR2 YYNGEE. This CDR3 comprises 16 residues. V was clipped by 5 bases and J by 5 bases; unmatched bases: 10. For the CDR3, the DNA is TGTGCCAGCAGTGCCATTGGGACAGAAAATAATTCACCCCTCCACTTT. Protein product: CASSAIGTENNSPLHF.

V is TRBV6-4 and J is TRBJ2-4, with a weak D call TRBD1 (6 bases). Looked up from germline, CDR1 is MRHNA and CDR2 is SNTAGT. CDR3 length: 14 amino acids. Trimming removed 6 bases from V and 8 bases from J, with 17 bases in between. The DNA of the CDR3 is TGTGCCAGCAGCACAGGGAATCTTCCTGACATTCAGTACTTC. This sequence encodes CASSTGNLPDIQYF.

This clone is labeled medium-sized (0.01 to 0.1%). The chain combines TRBV6-8 with TRBJ1-1, with a weak D call TRBD1 (6 bases). The CDR3 runs 14 residues. Trimming removed 5 bases at V and 1 base at J, with 11 bases between. CDR1 and CDR2 from the germline V gene are MNHGY and SAAAGT. CDR3 sequence: CASSPRGKNTEAFF. CDR3 nucleotide sequence: TGTGCCAGCAGTCCCAGGGGTAAGAACACTGAAGCTTTCTTT.

In this sample, this clone is medium-sized. The gene calls are TRBV11-3 and TRBJ1-1; unclear D gene. Deletions cut 1 base from V and 1 base from J, with 10 bases between. Per the germline V gene, CDR1 is SGHNT and CDR2 is YENEEA. The CDR3 is 15 residues long. The CDR3 DNA is TGTGCCAGCAGCTTAGGCGGCACACAGAACACTGAAGCTTTCTTT. Protein sequence: CASSLGGTQNTEAFF.

The chain recombines TRBV19 with TRBJ2-2; either TRBD1 or TRBD2 may fit D (5 bases each). This CDR3 has 14 amino acids. Trimming shortened V by 7 bases and J by 2 bases, and 11 bases separated the two germline ends. From germline, CDR1 is LNHDA and CDR2 SQIVND (reference sequence). The CDR3 here is CASKPGRNTGELFF. CDR3 sequence (DNA): TGTGCCAGTAAGCCGGGACGCAACACCGGGGAGCTGTTTTTT.

This chain connects TRBV30 to TRBJ2-7; the D call may be TRBD1 or TRBD2 (5 bases each). V was trimmed by 4 bases and J by 6 bases, leaving 16 bases between them. CDR1 GTSNPN and CDR2 SVGIG come from the germline V gene (reference sequence). The CDR3 covers 13 residues. CDR3 loop: CAWKGPTHFEQYF. The CDR3 region has the DNA TGTGCCTGGAAGGGACCTACCCACTTCGAGCAGTACTTC.

The rearrangement uses TRBV30 and TRBJ1-2; the match to TRBD1 covers 8 bases. Germline V gives CDR1 GTSNPN, CDR2 SVGIG (reference sequence). The CDR3 has 13 amino acids. V was clipped by 6 bases and J by 4 bases; unmatched bases: 7. CDR3 in DNA: TGTGCCTGTGGACAGGGATTAGGCTATGGCTACACCTTC. Its protein is CACGQGLGYGYTF.

The J gene is TRBJ1-1, the V gene TRBV6-8, with a tentative D call TRBD1 (5 bases). The CDR3 covers 13 residues. Germline V gene sequence: CDR1 MNHGY, CDR2 SAAAGT. V was clipped by 5 bases and J by 4 bases, with 11 bases between them. Here the CDR3 DNA reads TGTGCCAGCAGTCTTCAGGGCGGCACTGAAGCTTTCTTT. The encoded protein is CASSLQGGTEAFF.

There are a few counts of this clone. J is TRBJ2-7 and V is TRBV9, with TRBD2 matching 15 bases. CDR1 is SGDLS, CDR2 YYNGEE, per germline. Trimming cost V 5 bases and J 10 bases; bases outside gene matches: 4. The CDR3 is 13 amino acids. The CDR3 bases are TGTGCCAGCAGTTTGGGACTAGCGGGGGGCCAGTACTTC. Encoded protein: CASSLGLAGGQYF.

By its share, this clone is large. The chain employs TRBV11-3 and TRBJ1-1; TRBD1 agrees at 7 bases. Losses at the gene ends were 3 bases for V and 3 bases for J; bases not matched to a gene: 10. This CDR3 region has 16 residues. The germline gives CDR1 SGHNT, CDR2 YENEEA. CDR3 amino acids: CASSLATGLLYTEAFF. As DNA, the CDR3 is TGTGCCAGCAGCTTGGCGACAGGGTTGTTGTACACTGAAGCTTTCTTT.

In this sample, this clone is medium-sized. The chain uses TRBV11-3 and TRBJ1-1; 10 bases fit TRBD1. Per the germline V gene, CDR1 is SGHNT and CDR2 is YENEEA. J gave up 0 bases and V 3 bases, and 1 base lay outside the gene matches. The CDR3 is made up of 15 amino acids. CDR3 sequence: CASSLGTGVNTEAFF. The CDR3 DNA reads as TGTGCCAGCAGCTTGGGGACAGGGGTGAACACTGAAGCTTTCTTT.

The chain recombines TRBV29-1 with TRBJ2-7, with 12 bases matching TRBD2. The CDR3 is made up of 14 amino acids. Germline CDR1 and CDR2: SQVTM and ANQGSEA. The trim removed 6 bases at V and 2 bases at J, leaving 5 bases unmatched. The CDR3 DNA follows: TGCAGCGTCGGACTAGCGGGAAGCACCTACGAGCAGTACTTC. Its protein is CSVGLAGSTYEQYF.

A few counts support this clone. The rearrangement uses TRBV11-3 and TRBJ2-7; 7 nucleotides align to TRBD2. Germline loops: CDR1 SGHNT, CDR2 YENEEA. V was pared by 5 bases and J by 5 bases, with 12 bases of the junction left unmatched. CDR3 size: 15 residues. CDR3 in amino acids: CASSPYMGAGNEQYF. In DNA form, the CDR3 reads TGTGCCAGCAGCCCTTATATGGGAGCGGGGAACGAGCAGTACTTC. Full variable domain (missing parts from reference TRBV11-3 and TRBJ2-7): EAGVVQSPRYKIIEKKQPVAFWCNPISGHNTLYWYLQNLGQGPELLIRYENEEAVDDSQLPKDRFSAERLKGVDSTLKIQPAELGDSAVYLCASSPYMGAGNEQYFGPGTRLTVT.

The V call is TRBV19, the J call TRBJ1-5; D perhaps matches TRBD1 (5 bases). The CDR3 is 15 amino acids. Trimming stripped 3 bases from V and 6 bases from J, with 15 bases between. In germline, CDR1 is LNHDA, CDR2 SQIVND (reference sequence). This CDR3 reads CASSIQIGGPQPQHF. The CDR3 DNA reads TGTGCCAGTAGTATTCAGATCGGGGGACCTCAGCCCCAGCATTTT.

The CDR3 sequence is CAWEVTGPYGYTF. In DNA form, the CDR3 reads TGTGCCTGGGAAGTGACAGGGCCCTATGGCTACACCTTC. V and J are TRBV30 and TRBJ1-2; 7 bases match TRBD1. The ends lost 5 bases at V and 4 bases at J; junction bases unmatched: 7. The CDR3 sequence is 13 residues long. Germline loops: CDR1 GTSNPN, CDR2 SVGIG (reference sequence).

The chain links TRBV30 to TRBJ1-2; 9 nucleotides agree with TRBD1. Germline V gene data show CDR1 as GTSNPN and CDR2 as SVGIG (reference sequence). CDR3 length: 11 residues. CDR3 DNA: TGTGCTTCGGACAGGGGAAGTGGCTACACCTTC. This sequence encodes CASDRGSGYTF. The variable domain in full, completed from reference TRBV30 and TRBJ1-2, reads SQTIHQWPATLVQPVGSPLSLECTVEGTSNPNLYWYRQAAGRGLQLLFYSVGIGQISSEVPQNLSASRPQDRQFILSSKKLLLSDSGFYLCASDRGSGYTFGSGTRLTVV.

The chain links TRBV6-8 to TRBJ1-2; unclear D gene. The CDR3 runs to 14 residues. Germline CDR1 is MNHGY and CDR2 is SAAAGT. The V end was cut by 10 bases, the J end by 2 bases, with 17 bases between. CDR3 coding DNA: TGTGCCACCAAAGAACCCGGACCAAACTATGGCTACACCTTC. It codes for CATKEPGPNYGYTF.